One sample yielded the 21 T cell receptor beta chains listed below, sequenced in a study of blood T cell repertoires in COVID-19 (TCRdb year 2020). The method behind the library was the immunoSEQ multiplex PCR assay. As stored in TCRdb, this immuneACCESS dataset retains in-frame rearrangements with V and J assigned. A fraction of the clones does not appear; measured against another copy, unresolved V genes explain less than half of the discrepancy, and the remainder lacks a known reason. Recorded for this sample are approximately 75,000 clones; around 88% of them occurred a single time. The leading ten clones occupy 6% to 6.5% of the sample. The material sequenced was peripheral blood. The receptors come from an elderly man with COVID-19, enrolled during active disease.

The chain combines TRBV5-1 with TRBJ2-5; 11 bases fit TRBD2. The V gene's germline CDR1 is SGHRS and CDR2 YFSETQ. The V and J ends lost 4 bases and 4 bases, in that order; junction bases with no gene match: 6. The CDR3 is 15 residues long. Here the CDR3 DNA reads TGCGCCAGCAGCCCTAGCGGGGGGTCGGGAGAGACCCAGTACTTC. Translated, it gives CASSPSGGSGETQYF.

This chain uses TRBV5-1 with TRBJ2-1; TRBD1 matches at 7 bases. CDR1 and CDR2 (germline): SGHRS, YFSETQ. J lost 7 bases, V lost 4 bases, and 8 bases had no gene match. The CDR3 runs 14 residues. This CDR3 reads CASSATGALNEQFF. CDR3 DNA: TGCGCCAGCAGCGCTACAGGGGCTCTAAATGAGCAGTTCTTC.

This chain joins TRBV7-2 and TRBJ1-5; 8 bases line up with TRBD1. The trim removed 4 bases at V and 6 bases at J, leaving 8 bases unmatched. The germline V gene encodes CDR1 SGHTA and CDR2 FQGNSA. The CDR3 is 15 residues long. The CDR3 bases are TGTGCCAGCAGCTCTGATACAGGGGGAGGTCAGCCCCAGCATTTT. It translates to CASSSDTGGGQPQHF.

In its sample, this clone was seen once. The chain is built from TRBV19 and TRBJ2-1, with TRBD2 matching 10 bases. V dropped 5 bases and J dropped 8; count of bases not matched to a gene: 6. The germline CDR1 and CDR2 sequences are LNHDA and SQIVND (reference sequence). The CDR3 sequence is 14 residues long. The CDR3 here is CASSLAGVGDEQFF. The CDR3 bases are TGTGCCAGTAGTCTAGCGGGGGTGGGTGATGAGCAGTTCTTC.

This clone appeared a single time. J is TRBJ2-2 and V is TRBV5-4; 8 bases are a match to TRBD2. This CDR3 comprises 16 residues. Losses at the gene ends were 3 bases for V and 1 base for J; bases not matched to a gene: 5. Germline V gene lookup returns CDR1 SGHNT and CDR2 YYREEE (reference sequence). CDR3 sequence reads: CASSWSSGGNTGELFF. CDR3 DNA: TGTGCCAGCAGCTGGTCAAGCGGGGGGAACACCGGGGAGCTGTTTTTT. Combining the CDR3 with reference TRBV5-4 and TRBJ2-2 gives the whole variable domain ETGVTQSPTHLIKTRGQQVTLRCSSQSGHNTVSWYQQALGQGPQFIFQYYREEENGRGNFPPRFSGLQFPNYSSELNVNALELDDSALYLCASSWSSGGNTGELFFGEGSRLTVL.

The chain combines TRBV18 with TRBJ1-1, with 7 positions matching TRBD1. The CDR3 is made up of 14 amino acids. The ends lost 1 base at V and 4 bases at J; junction bases unmatched: 3. CDR1 is KGHSH, CDR2 LQKENI, per germline. The CDR3 loop is CASSPQAGGTEAFF. The CDR3 coding sequence is TGTGCCAGCTCACCACAGGCAGGGGGCACTGAAGCTTTCTTT.

The rearrangement uses TRBV9 and TRBJ2-1, with D possibly being TRBD2 (5 bases). Trimming stripped 4 bases from V and 7 bases from J, with 9 bases between. Germline V gene sequence: CDR1 SGDLS, CDR2 YYNGEE. CDR3 length: 12 amino acids. CDR3: CASSLRENEQFF. DNA for the CDR3: TGTGCCAGCAGCCTCCGGGAAAATGAGCAGTTCTTC.

This clone was counted once. The CDR3 DNA is TGTGCCAGCTCATCGACAGGGGTGAAAGAGACCCAGTACTTC. Translated: CASSSTGVKETQYF. The chain has TRBV18 and TRBJ2-5, with TRBD1 identical over 8 bases. From germline, CDR1 is KGHSH and CDR2 LQKENI. This CDR3 is built from 14 residues. V trimming: 5 bases; J trimming: 3 bases; junction bases outside the gene matches: 5.

This clone was seen a few times. The CDR3 sequence: CASSRDRANTEAFF. Written as DNA, the CDR3 is TGCGCCAGCAGTCGGGACAGAGCGAACACTGAAGCTTTCTTT. The chain couples TRBV5-1 to TRBJ1-1, with 7 bases that match TRBD1. The CDR3 totals 14 residues. Germline CDR1 is SGHRS and CDR2 is YFSETQ. J gave up 1 base and V 5 bases, and 5 bases lay outside the gene matches.

The rearrangement joins TRBV7-9 to TRBJ1-3; no clear D gene. This CDR3 is built from 14 residues. Germline CDR1 is SEHNR and CDR2 is FQNEAQ (reference sequence). V was pared by 8 bases and J by 0 bases, with 11 bases between. CDR3 DNA: TGTGCCAGCGGGGAGGCCTCCTCTGGAAACACCATATATTTT. This translates into CASGEASSGNTIYF.

This chain uses TRBV5-1 with TRBJ1-2; D gene unclear. The CDR3 contains 14 residues. V lost 4 bases, J lost 5 bases, and 15 bases lay in between. CDR1 and CDR2 from the germline V gene are SGHRS and YFSETQ. CDR3 nucleotide sequence: TGCGCCAGCAGCCCCCGGGGAGGCGGGTATGGCTACACCTTC. Translating gives CASSPRGGGYGYTF.

The chain recombines TRBV10-1 with TRBJ2-1, with D possibly matching TRBD2 (6 bases). This CDR3 is built from 13 residues. V gave up 6 bases and J gave up 5 bases, with 11 bases separating them. Germline values: CDR1 WNHNN, CDR2 SYGVQD (reference sequence). The CDR3 region is CASSRDWDNEQFF. As DNA, the CDR3 is TGCGCCAGCAGCCGGGACTGGGACAATGAGCAGTTCTTC.

The CDR3 here is CASSPLGNTGELFF. Written as DNA, the CDR3 is TGTGCCAGCAGTCCTCTAGGGAACACCGGGGAGCTGTTTTTT. This rearrangement joins TRBV11-2 to TRBJ2-2; no reliable D call. Germline CDR1 SGHAT, CDR2 FQNNGV. With 6 bases removed from V and 1 base from J, the gap between germline ends came to 9 bases. The CDR3 consists of 14 residues.

This rearrangement joins TRBV4-2 to TRBJ1-2, with D tentatively TRBD1 (6 bases). Trimming removed 0 bases at V and 2 bases at J, with 10 bases between. This CDR3 spans 15 amino acids. Germline V gene lookup returns CDR1 LGHNA and CDR2 YNFKEQ. CDR3 protein: CASSQDRGRNYGYTF. The CDR3 DNA follows: TGTGCCAGCAGCCAAGACAGGGGCAGGAACTATGGCTACACCTTC.

This rearrangement joins TRBV19 to TRBJ1-5, with D perhaps TRBD1 (5 bases). The V end lost 6 bases, the J end lost 3 bases, and 15 bases lay between the germline ends. CDR1 and CDR2 (germline): LNHDA, SQIVND (reference sequence). The CDR3 runs to 15 residues. The CDR3: CASSRRGGTNQPQHF. The CDR3, as DNA: TGTGCCAGTAGCCGACGGGGGGGTACCAATCAGCCCCAGCATTTT.

V is TRBV2 and J is TRBJ2-2; D possibly corresponds to TRBD2 (6 bases). This CDR3 spans 14 amino acids. Germline values: CDR1 SNHLY, CDR2 FYNNEI. V was pared by 10 bases and J by 2 bases, with 14 bases between. Written as DNA, the CDR3 is TGTGCCACTCATGCGGGGCGTAACACCGGGGAGCTGTTTTTT. It yields the protein CATHAGRNTGELFF.

The chain recombines TRBV5-5 with TRBJ2-5, with D maybe TRBD1 (5 bases). Between the trimmed V and J ends, which lost 7 bases and 3 bases, there was a span of 13 bases. Germline V lookup: CDR1 SGHKS, CDR2 YYEKEE (reference sequence). This CDR3 is built from 13 residues. CDR3 sequence (DNA): TGTGCCAGCTCCAAGACAGTGAAAGAGACCCAGTACTTC. It specifies CASSKTVKETQYF.

The chain has TRBV4-2 and TRBJ2-7; D unclear. V gave up 0 bases and J gave up 6 bases, with 9 bases separating them. CDR1 and CDR2 (germline): LGHNA, YNFKEQ. CDR3 length: 13 residues. The CDR3 DNA sequence: TGTGCCAGCAGCCAAGATCCCCTTTTCGAGCAGTACTTC. Translated: CASSQDPLFEQYF.

The V and J genes are TRBV28 and TRBJ1-4; 7 bases are a match to TRBD1. The germline V gene encodes CDR1 MDHEN and CDR2 SYDVKM. CDR3 size: 15 residues. The trim removed 5 bases at V and 15 bases at J, leaving 18 bases unmatched. CDR3 residues: CASSRGGLTGTEVFF. CDR3 DNA sequence: TGTGCCAGCAGTCGTGGTGGGCTGACCGGGACAGAGGTGTTTTTT.

The chain employs TRBV7-3 and TRBJ1-2; tentative D call: TRBD1 (5 bases). CDR1 SGHTA and CDR2 FQGTGA come from the germline V gene. Trimming left V 2 bases short and J 6 bases short, with 13 bases between. The CDR3 contains 14 residues. Here the CDR3 reads CASSLGGGGDGYTF. CDR3 DNA: TGTGCCAGCAGCTTAGGGGGAGGCGGGGATGGCTACACCTTC.

This clone was seen only once. The rearrangement links TRBV7-9 to TRBJ2-4, with a possible D match to TRBD2 (5 bases). The germline gives CDR1 SEHNR, CDR2 FQNEAQ (reference sequence). This CDR3 is built from 14 residues. The germline V and J ends were trimmed by 5 bases and 8 bases, with 16 bases remaining between them. The CDR3 here is CASSPWIVRDIQYF. CDR3 DNA: TGTGCCAGCAGCCCGTGGATCGTGAGGGACATTCAGTACTTC. The entire variable domain, with the rest obtained from reference TRBV7-9 and TRBJ2-4, is as follows: DTGVSQNPRHKITKRGQNVTFRCDPISEHNRLYWYRQTLGQGPEFLTYFQNEAQLEKSRLLSDRFSAERPKGSFSTLEIQRTEQGDSAMYLCASSPWIVRDIQYFGAGTRLSVL.